The source of this T cell receptor (beta chain) is a study of shared clonotypes between healthy human individuals. General study findings and limits: Represented diversity (both genetic and exposure-history) was limited by the small number of donors.

A remark on this clone: The antigen is not known.

Looked up from germline, CDR1 is SGHAT and CDR2 is FQNNGV. Trimming pared 0 bases from V and 5 bases from J, leaving 14 bases between. The CDR3 runs 15 residues. Clones were read by immunoSEQ multiplex PCR, and TCRdb kept only the in-frame ones, dropping some. The sample holds millions of clones, around 96% seen once. Naive CD8 cells lacked CD45RO, underwent positive selection for CCR7 and left out terminally differentiated effector memory CD45RA+ cells. Only Caucasian adults living in Nashville, Tennessee made up the donor group. The sequence was obtained from a man aged 18 to 29 in good health. The chain joins TRBV11-2 to TRBJ2-7; D is possibly TRBD1 (5 bases). Sample: naive CD8+ T cells sorted from blood. CDR3 coding DNA: TGTGCCAGCAGCTTAGAGGTCAGGGCCGAGAACGAGCAGTACTTC. Translation gives CASSLEVRAENEQYF.